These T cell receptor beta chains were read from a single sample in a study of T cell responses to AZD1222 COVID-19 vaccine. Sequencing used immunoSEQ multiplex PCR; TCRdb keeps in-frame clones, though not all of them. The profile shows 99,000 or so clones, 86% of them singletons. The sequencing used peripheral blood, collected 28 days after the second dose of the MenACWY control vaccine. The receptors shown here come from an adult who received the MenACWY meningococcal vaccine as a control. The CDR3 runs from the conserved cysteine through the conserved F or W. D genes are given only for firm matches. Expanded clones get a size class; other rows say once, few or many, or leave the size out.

CDR3: CASSISGTGNSGYTF
DNA: TGTGCCAGTAGTATCTCTGGGACAGGGAATTCGGGCTACACCTTC
J: TRBJ1-2
D: TRBD1
length: 15
size: .
V: TRBV19

CDR3: CATSNPTGGAYEQYF
DNA: TGTGCCACCAGCAACCCGACAGGGGGGGCCTACGAGCAGTACTTC
J: TRBJ2-7
D: TRBD1
length: 15
size: .
V: TRBV15

CDR3: CSVALTGAYGYTF
DNA: TGCAGCGTTGCCTTGACAGGGGCTTATGGCTACACCTTC
J: TRBJ1-2
D: TRBD1
length: 13
size: .
V: TRBV29-1

CDR3: CASSLFGSGTGASEAFF
DNA: TGTGCCAGCAGTTTATTTGGTTCAGGGACGGGGGCGTCCGAAGCTTTCTTT
J: TRBJ1-1
D: .
length: 17
size: .
V: TRBV28

CDR3: CASSPTGPTEAFF
DNA: TGTGCCAGCAGCCCAACAGGGCCCACTGAAGCTTTCTTT
J: TRBJ1-1
D: .
length: 13
size: few
V: TRBV7-2

CDR3: CASSESGTGDEKLFF
DNA: TGTGCCAGCAGTGAAAGCGGGACAGGGGATGAAAAACTGTTTTTT
J: TRBJ1-4
D: TRBD1
length: 15
size: few
V: TRBV2

CDR3: CASRDSLGSHGYTF
DNA: TGTGCCAGCAGGGACAGCCTAGGAAGCCATGGCTACACCTTC
J: TRBJ1-2
D: .
length: 14
size: .
V: TRBV28

CDR3: CASIDGYGYTF
DNA: TGTGCCAGTATCGACGGCTATGGCTACACCTTC
J: TRBJ1-2
D: .
length: 11
size: .
V: TRBV19

CDR3: CASSYAGETQYF
DNA: TGTGCCAGCAGTTACGCGGGGGAGACCCAGTACTTC
J: TRBJ2-5
D: .
length: 12
size: .
V: TRBV6-2/TRBV6-3

CDR3: CASRTSGGFTDTQYF
DNA: TGTGCCAGCAGGACTAGCGGGGGTTTCACAGATACGCAGTATTTT
J: TRBJ2-3
D: TRBD2
length: 15
size: once
V: TRBV2

CDR3: CASSVDRGGDEQYF
DNA: TGTGCCAGCAGTGTGGACAGGGGAGGCGACGAGCAGTACTTC
J: TRBJ2-7
D: TRBD1
length: 14
size: once
V: TRBV2

CDR3: CATSDQLAGGQNNEQFF
DNA: TGTGCCACCAGTGATCAACTAGCGGGGGGCCAGAACAATGAGCAGTTCTTC
J: TRBJ2-1
D: TRBD2
length: 17
size: .
V: TRBV24-1

CDR3: CASRTNRGARDEQYF
DNA: TGTGCCAGCAGAACCAACAGGGGGGCCAGGGACGAGCAGTACTTC
J: TRBJ2-7
D: TRBD1
length: 15
size: .
V: TRBV28